Below, one T cell receptor (beta chain) is given with its context. Its antigen is not identified. CDR3 length: 16 amino acids. CDR1 MGHRA and CDR2 YSYEKL come from the germline V gene. This record comes from a study of monozygotic twins with inflammatory bowel disease. General observations from the study: IBD patients shared fewer clonotypes with other individuals than healthy twins, especially patients with disease activity signs.

There were 3500 ng of total RNA used for each TCR library. From the 5' RACE reads, TCRdb lists one entry per CDR3 protein and no DNA. The sample has 350,000 to 500,000 distinct CDR3 sequences. Sequenced input: blood. This receptor was identified in a human donor with ulcerative colitis or Crohn's disease, or a healthy co-twin of an affected twin (not recorded which). The chain combines TRBV4-1 with TRBJ2-1; absent DNA, TCRdb's TRBD1 call cannot be checked. CDR3 sequence: CASSQARGVHYNEQFF.